The 29 T cell receptor beta chains reported below all come from one sample, sequenced in a study of vaccination effects on CD4 cells after COVID-19. The repertoire was sequenced with immunoSEQ multiplex PCR; TCRdb's copy has only in-frame clones and lacks some. The sample shows approximately 74,000 clones, roughly 75% of them seen only once. These receptors have no identified antigens. The culture ran for 10 days, and then CD4+ T cells were isolated. Two-dose BNT162b2 or mRNA-1273 vaccination was given to participants. Specimen: CD4+ T cells from PBMCs cultured without peptide, collected after COVID-19 vaccination. The receptors stem from a human donor who received a COVID-19 vaccine.

The gene calls are TRBV5-1 and TRBJ1-4; D might be TRBD1 (5 bases). The CDR3 extends over 15 amino acids. V was shortened by 2 bases and J by 5 bases, with 13 bases between the two germline ends. Germline V gene data show CDR1 as SGHRS and CDR2 as YFSETQ. CDR3 bases: TGCGCCAGCAGCTTAGCCGACAGCGTAAATGAAAAACTGTTTTTT. Its protein is CASSLADSVNEKLFF.

This clone was counted a few times. The chain employs TRBV29-1 and TRBJ1-2; perhaps TRBD1 as D (6 bases). The length of the CDR3 is 13 residues. Trimming cost V 6 bases and J 4 bases, with 15 bases left between them. Germline V gene lookup returns CDR1 SQVTM and CDR2 ANQGSEA. CDR3 sequence reads: CSVTTGSGYGYTF. The CDR3 DNA is TGCAGCGTGACGACAGGCTCGGGCTATGGCTACACCTTC.

About this clone itself: One junction end disagrees with the germline gene, perhaps due to a read error. The rearrangement uses TRBV27 and TRBJ1-3; D unresolved. Germline V gene lookup returns CDR1 MNHEY and CDR2 SMNVEV (reference sequence). The length of the CDR3 is 17 residues. Written as DNA, the CDR3 is TGTGCCAGCAGTCTATCACCCAAAGACATTTCTGGAAACACCATATATTTT. The encoded protein is CASSLSPKDISGNTIYF.

The chain recombines TRBV10-1 with TRBJ2-3, with D maybe TRBD1 (5 bases). CDR1 is WNHNN, CDR2 SYGVQD, per germline (reference sequence). The CDR3 length is 15 residues. V lost 2 bases and J 3 bases, leaving 12 bases between the germline ends. CDR3 region: CASSEVGQGTDTQYF. The CDR3 DNA is TGCGCCAGCAGTGAGGTAGGTCAGGGAACAGATACGCAGTATTTT.

The CDR3 coding sequence is TGTGCCAGCTCACCGGGACAGGGGGTGTATGGCTACACCTTC. Encoded protein: CASSPGQGVYGYTF. This rearrangement joins TRBV18 to TRBJ1-2, with 11 bases matching TRBD1. V lost 3 bases and J lost 5; bases outside the gene matches: 2. In germline, CDR1 is KGHSH, CDR2 LQKENI. The CDR3 covers 14 residues.

This clone was recorded a few times. This sequence joins TRBV7-9 and TRBJ1-2; 8 bases are a match to TRBD1. Germline loops: CDR1 SEHNR, CDR2 FQNEAQ (reference sequence). The CDR3 extends over 16 amino acids. The J segment lost 0 bases and the V segment lost 5 bases, leaving 8 bases of the junction unmatched. CDR3 protein: CASSPPGQVANYGYTF. CDR3 DNA: TGTGCCAGCAGCCCACCGGGACAGGTAGCTAACTATGGCTACACCTTC. The whole variable domain, filled in from reference TRBV7-9 and TRBJ1-2, reads DTGVSQNPRHKITKRGQNVTFRCDPISEHNRLYWYRQTLGQGPEFLTYFQNEAQLEKSRLLSDRFSAERPKGSFSTLEIQRTEQGDSAMYLCASSPPGQVANYGYTFGSGTRLTVV.

The V gene is TRBV24-1, the J gene TRBJ1-1; no definite D call. Germline lookup yields CDR1 KGHDR and CDR2 SFDVKD. The CDR3 loop spans 13 amino acids. With 3 bases removed from V and 6 bases from J, the gap between germline ends came to 10 bases. Here the CDR3 reads CATSDGLSPEAFF. CDR3 bases: TGTGCCACCAGTGATGGGCTATCCCCTGAAGCTTTCTTT.

The V gene is TRBV5-1, the J gene TRBJ2-4; possibly TRBD1 for D (6 bases). The V end lost 4 bases, the J end lost 8 bases, and 25 bases lay between the germline ends. Per germline, CDR1 SGHRS and CDR2 YFSETQ. The CDR3 is made up of 17 amino acids. The CDR3 nucleotides are TGCGCCAGCAGCACGGACCCCCCCAGGGGTGGGTGGGACATTCAGTACTTC. It yields the protein CASSTDPPRGGWDIQYF.

The genes are TRBV7-3 and TRBJ1-6; 8 bases align to TRBD1. Trimming at V came to 5 bases and at J to 10 bases, leaving 7 bases not matched to a gene. The CDR3 extends over 14 amino acids. CDR1 SGHTA and CDR2 FQGTGA come from the germline V gene. The CDR3 sequence: CASSQGQGSSPLHF. In DNA, the CDR3 is TGTGCCAGCAGCCAAGGACAGGGATCATCACCCCTCCACTTT.

This clone was seen a handful of times. The V call is TRBV7-2, the J call TRBJ2-7; D call uncertain. Trimming shortened V by 1 base and J by 5 bases, and 9 bases separated the two germline ends. CDR1 and CDR2 (germline): SGHTA, FQGNSA. The CDR3 spans 13 residues. The CDR3 loop reads CASSLEAKNEQYV. In nucleotides, the CDR3 is TGTGCCAGCAGCTTAGAGGCGAAGAACGAGCAGTACGTC.

The CDR3 nucleotides are TGTGCCAGCAGCATCCCGGGAGGGGTCTACAATGAGCAGTTCTTC. As protein: CASSIPGGVYNEQFF. The chain carries TRBV7-3 and TRBJ2-1; 8 bases match TRBD2. This CDR3 has 15 amino acids. The junction had 6 bases not matched to a gene; V was cut back by 5 bases and J by 3 bases. The germline V gene encodes CDR1 SGHTA and CDR2 FQGTGA. Together with reference TRBV7-3 and TRBJ2-1, the CDR3 gives the full variable domain: GAGVSQTPSNKVTEKGKYVELRCDPISGHTALYWYRQSLGQGPEFLIYFQGTGAADDSGLPNDRFFAVRPEGSVSTLKIQRTERGDSAVYLCASSIPGGVYNEQFFGPGTRLTVL.

V is TRBV20-1 and J is TRBJ2-5; no reliable D call. Germline CDR1 is DFQATT and CDR2 is SNEGSKA (reference sequence). CDR3 length: 13 residues. Trimming removed 3 bases at V and 4 bases at J, with 12 bases between. The CDR3 nucleotides read TGCAGTGCTAGTGTAAGGGCTCGAGAGACCCAGTACTTC. As protein: CSASVRARETQYF.

This sequence joins TRBV28 and TRBJ2-5; 10 bases are shared with TRBD2. CDR3 size: 13 residues. Germline CDR1 reads MDHEN; CDR2 reads SYDVKM. With 7 bases clipped from V and 5 bases from J, the junction kept 4 bases outside the gene matches. CDR3 DNA sequence: TGTGCCAGCATAGAGCGGGGGGGCGAGACCCAGTACTTC. Protein: CASIERGGETQYF.

This clone was picked up a small number of times. The chain recombines TRBV2 with TRBJ1-2, with D maybe TRBD1 (5 bases). V was shortened by 1 base and J by 5 bases, with 11 bases between the two germline ends. Germline V gene sequence: CDR1 SNHLY, CDR2 FYNNEI. The CDR3 has 14 amino acids. The CDR3 loop reads CASSEGNRIYGYTF. CDR3 DNA sequence: TGTGCCAGCAGTGAAGGAAACAGGATATATGGCTACACCTTC.

This chain connects TRBV19 to TRBJ2-1, with D possibly matching TRBD2 (6 bases). Trimming cost V 5 bases and J 6 bases, with 14 bases left between them. Germline CDR1 and CDR2: LNHDA and SQIVND (reference sequence). CDR3 length: 14 residues. CDR3 sequence reads: CASSEGGVRNEQFF. The CDR3 DNA reads TGTGCCAGTAGTGAAGGCGGGGTCCGCAATGAGCAGTTCTTC.

The chain has TRBV7-2 and TRBJ1-2; 8 bases agree with TRBD1. Looked up from germline, CDR1 is SGHTA and CDR2 is FQGNSA. The CDR3 consists of 16 residues. V lost 1 base, J lost 5 bases, and 9 bases stayed unmatched. DNA of the CDR3: TGTGCCAGCAGCTTAGGTGGACAGGGCAGCTCTTATGGCTACACCTTC. Translated: CASSLGGQGSSYGYTF. Based on the CDR3 plus reference TRBV7-2 and TRBJ1-2, the full variable domain is GAGVSQSPSNKVTEKGKDVELRCDPISGHTALYWYRQSLGQGLEFLIYFQGNSAPDKSGLPSDRFSAERTGGSVSTLTIQRTQQEDSAVYLCASSLGGQGSSYGYTFGSGTRLTVV.

The gene calls are TRBV6-5 and TRBJ2-1; 11 nucleotides line up with TRBD2. With 7 bases clipped from V and 10 bases from J, the junction kept 12 bases outside the gene matches. The CDR3 totals 15 residues. The germline V gene encodes CDR1 MNHEY and CDR2 SVGAGI. Written as DNA, the CDR3 is TGTGCCAGCAAACCACTAGCGGGGGATACAATGGAGCAGTTCTTC. Amino acids: CASKPLAGDTMEQFF.

The rearrangement joins TRBV5-1 to TRBJ2-7; TRBD2 is a possible D gene (6 bases). The ends were cut back, 4 bases at V and 5 bases at J, with 16 bases in the middle. CDR3 length: 14 amino acids. Germline CDR1 SGHRS, CDR2 YFSETQ. As DNA, the CDR3 is TGCGCCAGCAGCCATGGGGACTCGGGAGACGAGCAGTACGTC. This encodes CASSHGDSGDEQYV.

The CDR3 bases are TGTGCCAGCAGCTTGTATGCAGGCCCGATTGGTGATACGCAGTATTTT. Encoded protein: CASSLYAGPIGDTQYF. The chain is built from TRBV5-5 and TRBJ2-3; no clear D. The V end was cut by 1 base, the J end by 6 bases, with 18 bases between. The CDR3 has 16 residues. The germline V gene encodes CDR1 SGHKS and CDR2 YYEKEE (reference sequence).

This clone was seen only once. V and J are TRBV9 and TRBJ1-4, with D maybe TRBD1 (5 bases). Germline V gene data show CDR1 as SGDLS and CDR2 as YYNGEE. V lost 4 bases, J lost 4 bases, and 14 bases lay in between. This CDR3 is 15 amino acids long. Here the CDR3 DNA reads TGTGCCAGCAGCCCCCCCGGGGGGGGTAATGAAAAACTGTTTTTT. Its translation is CASSPPGGGNEKLFF. Combining the CDR3 with reference TRBV9 and TRBJ1-4 gives the whole variable domain DSGVTQTPKHLITATGQRVTLRCSPRSGDLSVYWYQQSLDQGLQFLIQYYNGEERAKGNILERFSAQQFPDLHSELNLSSLELGDSALYFCASSPPGGGNEKLFFGSGTQLSVL.

Only one count was recorded for this clone. This chain links TRBV24-1 with TRBJ1-1; D ambiguous. This CDR3 spans 11 amino acids. CDR1 is KGHDR and CDR2 is SFDVKD in the germline V gene. V lost 8 bases to trimming and J lost 1 base, with 4 bases between them. In DNA form, the CDR3 reads TGTGCCACCAAAGGGAACACTGAAGCTTTCTTT. Amino acid sequence: CATKGNTEAFF.

V is TRBV6-1 and J is TRBJ1-1; D not resolved. This CDR3 is built from 16 residues. V shed 2 bases and J shed 0 bases, with 13 bases lying between them. Germline values: CDR1 MNHNS, CDR2 SASEGT. The CDR3 DNA reads as TGTGCCAGCAGTGAATATTCCGGCGGATTGAACACTGAAGCTTTCTTT. It specifies CASSEYSGGLNTEAFF.

The chain carries TRBV2 and TRBJ2-6; D gene unclear. Germline V gives CDR1 SNHLY, CDR2 FYNNEI. The ends were cut back, 6 bases at V and 0 bases at J, with 9 bases in the middle. The length of the CDR3 is 15 residues. For the CDR3, the DNA is TGTGCCAGCAGGGCGTACAGCTCTGGGGCCAACGTCCTGACTTTC. Translated: CASRAYSSGANVLTF.

J is TRBJ1-4 and V is TRBV5-4; D is unresolved. The V and J ends lost 2 bases and 3 bases respectively, with 5 bases between them. Germline lookup yields CDR1 SGHNT and CDR2 YYREEE (reference sequence). The CDR3 is 13 residues long. Here the CDR3 DNA reads TGTGCCAGCAGCTTCAAATCTAATGAAAAACTGTTTTTT. Its translation: CASSFKSNEKLFF.

The V call is TRBV27, the J call TRBJ1-2; possibly TRBD1 for D (6 bases). Germline V lookup: CDR1 MNHEY, CDR2 SMNVEV (reference sequence). V was shortened by 5 bases and J by 7 bases, with 14 bases between the two germline ends. CDR3 size: 13 residues. The CDR3 DNA reads TGTGCCAGCAGTCCGCAGGGGAGGGCTGGCTACACCTTC. This gives the protein CASSPQGRAGYTF.

Only a few counts were recorded for this clone. The chain has TRBV4-3 and TRBJ1-6; possibly TRBD1 for D (6 bases). Trimming shortened V by 1 base and J by 5 bases, and 12 bases separated the two germline ends. This CDR3 is 16 amino acids long. From germline, CDR1 is LGHNA and CDR2 YSLEER. In DNA, the CDR3 is TGCGCCAGCAGCCAAGGGGCAGGGACAAATAATTCACCCCTCCACTTT. This codes for CASSQGAGTNNSPLHF.

This chain uses TRBV2 with TRBJ2-7; D is unresolved. Trimming took 5 bases from V and 0 from J, leaving 11 bases between them. Germline assignment: CDR1 SNHLY and CDR2 FYNNEI. The CDR3 has 14 residues. The CDR3 sequence is CASSPIFSSYEQYV. CDR3 DNA: TGTGCCAGCAGTCCTATCTTCAGCTCCTACGAGCAGTACGTC.

The sample holds a few counts of this clone. The chain couples TRBV18 to TRBJ1-1; D call uncertain. The V gene's germline CDR1 is KGHSH and CDR2 LQKENI. CDR3 length equals 15 residues. Trimming removed 4 bases from V and 5 bases from J, with 17 bases in between. CDR3 DNA sequence: TGTGCCAGCTCACAACTACTCGGGTCTTGGACTGAAGCTTTCTTT. Its translation is CASSQLLGSWTEAFF. Full variable domain (missing parts from reference TRBV18 and TRBJ1-1): NAGVMQNPRHLVRRRGQEARLRCSPMKGHSHVYWYRQLPEEGLKFMVYLQKENIIDESGMPKERFSAEFPKEGPSILRIQQVVRGDSAAYFCASSQLLGSWTEAFFGQGTRLTVV.

This chain joins TRBV18 and TRBJ2-6, with no clear D. This CDR3 comprises 17 residues. Looked up from germline, CDR1 is KGHSH and CDR2 is LQKENI. Between the trimmed V and J ends, which lost 3 bases and 0 bases, there was a span of 12 bases. CDR3 residues: CASSPTEWSSGANVLTF. The CDR3 DNA follows: TGTGCCAGCTCACCCACCGAGTGGAGCTCTGGGGCCAACGTCCTGACTTTC.